The clone carrying this T cell receptor beta chain was seen a handful of times. The investigators reverse transcribed all of the isolated RNA, so they sequenced expressed TCRB transcripts. Clones were read by immunoSEQ multiplex PCR, and TCRdb kept only the in-frame ones, dropping some. The table has 450,000 to 600,000 clones, approximately 30% seen once; the top ten hold almost 0.065%. The data belong to a study of beta chain features in type 1 diabetes. Study in general: Sorted cells examined across all samples numbered 107,917,701.

The CDR3 is 15 residues long. With 6 bases clipped from V and 2 bases from J, the junction kept 8 bases outside the gene matches. The germline CDR1 and CDR2 sequences are MDHEN and SYDVKM. Sequenced input: naive CD4+ T cells from blood. The clonotype was recovered from a young man in good health. The gene calls are TRBV28 and TRBJ2-7; 9 bases are a match to TRBD2. CDR3 residues: CASSLSGSNAYEQYF. CDR3 coding DNA: TGTGCCAGCAGCCTTAGCGGGAGTAACGCCTACGAGCAGTACTTC.